This T cell receptor beta chain was retrieved from a study of regulatory T cells in long-lasting Graves disease. Study-level points and caveats: Having only a small sample size may have limited accuracy. Thyroid tissue went unexamined; only peripheral blood was analyzed. Persistent Graves' patients showed less TCR diversity than newly diagnosed ones. Preferential use of TRBV28, TRBJ1-2 and TRBJ2-5 was seen in persistent disease.

The CDR3 has 16 residues. Trimming pared 4 bases from V and 1 base from J, leaving 20 bases between. Germline V CDR1 and CDR2: SQVTM, ANQGSEA. On this clonotype: Its target is unknown.

HTBI primers from iRepertoire and Arm-PCR of CDR3 regions yielded the TCR beta libraries. Each CDR3 protein gets one entry after TCRdb re-called the multiplex PCR reads with MiXCR. The table records roughly 300,000 distinct CDR3 sequences, roughly a fifth of them present only once. Time point here: persistent/refractory GD, antithyroid drugs over 5 years with positive TRAb. There was RNA extracted from PBMCs, and the TCR library was made from it. V usage is TRBV29-1 and J usage is TRBJ2-7; D is perhaps TRBD1 (6 bases). The sample consisted of peripheral blood mononuclear cells (PBMCs), taken when the disease was refractory, from a patient treated with antithyroid drugs. This clonotype was sampled from a female donor with Graves disease. The DNA for the CDR3 is TGCAGCGTTGTCCAACCGTTACGGGACAAGTCCTACGAGCAGTACTTC. This sequence encodes CSVVQPLRDKSYEQYF.